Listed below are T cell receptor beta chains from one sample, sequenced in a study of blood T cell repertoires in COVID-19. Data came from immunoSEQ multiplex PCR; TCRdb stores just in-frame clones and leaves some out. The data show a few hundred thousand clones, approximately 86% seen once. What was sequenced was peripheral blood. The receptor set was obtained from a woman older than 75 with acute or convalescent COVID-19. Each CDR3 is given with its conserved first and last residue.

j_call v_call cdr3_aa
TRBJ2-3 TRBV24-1 CATSDSPAGTQYF
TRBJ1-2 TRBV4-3 CASSQRGRTGAFSGYTF
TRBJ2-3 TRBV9 CASSEIAGVDTDTQYF
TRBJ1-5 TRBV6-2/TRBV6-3 CASTPAARYNQPQHF
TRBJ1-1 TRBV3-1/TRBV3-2 CASSQNPTVNTEAFF
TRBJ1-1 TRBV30 CAWDFGGYTEAFF
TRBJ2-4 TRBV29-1 CSVAQAGGAKNIQYF
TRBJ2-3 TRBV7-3 CASSLGAGVGDTQYF
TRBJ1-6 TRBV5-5 CASSPGNISPLHF
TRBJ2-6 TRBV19 CASSIYSGQGGLLSSGANVLTF
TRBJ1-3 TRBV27 CASSSSQGSGNTIYF
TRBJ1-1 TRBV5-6 CASSSPWRGLNTEAFF
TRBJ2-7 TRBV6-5 CASRETGIAYEQYF
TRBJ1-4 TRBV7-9 CASSLGWASNEKLFF
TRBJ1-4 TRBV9 CASSDRTDPTNEKLFF
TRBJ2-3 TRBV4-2 CASSRSTGVDGTDTQYF
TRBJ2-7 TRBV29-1 CSVVVLTVGEQYF
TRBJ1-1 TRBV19 CASIPAGRGMNTEAFF
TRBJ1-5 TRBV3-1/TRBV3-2 CASSQGFVGNQPQHF
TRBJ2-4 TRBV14 CASSQGQGTVVAKNIQYF
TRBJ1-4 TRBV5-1 CASSLEAGHNEKLFF
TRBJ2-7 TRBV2 CASRRPGVGSLSYEQYF
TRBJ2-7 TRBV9 CASSPGGIGEQYF
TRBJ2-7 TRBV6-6 CASSPAVAGAFSYEQYF
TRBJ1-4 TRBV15 CATSRGITGSDEKLFF
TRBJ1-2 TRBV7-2 CASSPDFGGINYGYTF
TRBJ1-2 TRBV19 CASSPSDTVGYGYTF
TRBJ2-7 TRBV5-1 CASSLGGRVPRGEQYF
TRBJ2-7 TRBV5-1 CASSLVSSGAGSEQYF
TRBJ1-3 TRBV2 CASSPTGSGNTIYF
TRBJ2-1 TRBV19 CASSSRDRVNEQFF
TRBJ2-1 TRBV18 CASSPITGSVNEQFF
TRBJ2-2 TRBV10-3 CAISLTGPGELFF
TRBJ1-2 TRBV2 CASTPANYGYTF
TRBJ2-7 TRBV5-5 CASSFVGSGNHEQYF